One sample yielded the 20 T cell receptor beta chains listed below, sequenced in a study of blood T cell repertoires in COVID-19. Profiling relied on immunoSEQ multiplex PCR, and the TCRdb table lists in-frame clones only, not all of them. The top ten hold roughly 1.5% of the sample, which has 200,000 to 250,000 clones, almost 90% seen once. Sample: peripheral blood. These receptors all come from a man aged 18 to 29 with active or convalescent COVID-19.

The chain employs TRBV5-1 and TRBJ1-2; 9 positions match TRBD1. V trimming: 0 bases; J trimming: 7 bases; junction bases outside the gene matches: 7. Germline-derived CDR1 and CDR2 are SGHRS and YFSETQ. This CDR3 has 15 amino acids. The CDR3 nucleotides are TGCGCCAGCAGCTTGGAAACAGGGGGCTTGGCTGGCTACACCTTC. It encodes CASSLETGGLAGYTF.

This chain uses TRBV5-4 with TRBJ1-4, with TRBD1 identical over 7 bases. Losses at the gene ends were 1 base for V and 8 bases for J; bases not matched to a gene: 8. The length of the CDR3 is 15 residues. CDR1 is SGHNT, CDR2 YYREEE, per germline (reference sequence). Here the CDR3 reads CASSLWAGGNEKLFF. The CDR3 bases are TGTGCCAGCAGCTTGTGGGCAGGGGGTAACGAAAAACTGTTTTTT.

V is TRBV28 and J is TRBJ1-2; 11 bases line up with TRBD1. CDR1 MDHEN and CDR2 SYDVKM come from the germline V gene. The CDR3 contains 15 residues. V lost 3 bases to trimming and J lost 7 bases; unmatched junction nucleotides: 7. This CDR3 reads CASSLDRGLARGYTF. The CDR3 DNA reads TGTGCCAGCAGTTTGGACAGGGGGCTTGCACGTGGCTACACCTTC.

Turning to this clone: Relative to the germline gene, one junction end is altered; a read error may explain this. The chain combines TRBV30 with TRBJ1-5; D is possibly TRBD1 (5 bases). The length of the CDR3 is 16 residues. Germline loops: CDR1 GTSNPN, CDR2 SVGIG (reference sequence). In DNA, the CDR3 is TGTGCCTGGAGTGACACGGCAGGGAGGTCCGGTCGGCCGGTCAATTTT. Translating it yields CAWSDTAGRSGRPVNF. The entire variable domain, with the rest obtained from reference TRBV30 and TRBJ1-5, is as follows: SQTIHQWPATLVQPVGSPLSLECTVEGTSNPNLYWYRQAAGRGLQLLFYSVGIGQISSEVPQNLSASRPQDRQFILSSKKLLLSDSGFYLCAWSDTAGRSGRPVNFGDGTRLSIL.

This clone appeared a few times. The chain carries TRBV6-2 or TRBV6-3 and TRBJ2-2; TRBD1 aligns across 9 bases. The CDR3 spans 16 residues. Germline V gene lookup returns CDR1 MNHEY and CDR2 SVGEGT. The ends lost 6 bases at V and 4 bases at J; junction bases unmatched: 9. Here the CDR3 reads CASSRGQGIGTGELFF. As DNA, the CDR3 is TGTGCCAGCAGCCGCGGACAGGGGATAGGCACCGGGGAGCTGTTTTTT.

J is TRBJ2-7 and V is TRBV14; weak D call: TRBD2 (6 bases). This CDR3 has 17 amino acids. Germline values: CDR1 SGHDN, CDR2 FVKESK. V dropped 0 bases and J dropped 4 bases, with 19 bases sitting between them. In nucleotides, the CDR3 is TGTGCCAGCAGCCAAGAAGGGTTTTGGCTAGCGCGGTACGAGCAGTACTTC. Protein sequence: CASSQEGFWLARYEQYF.

The chain carries TRBV29-1 and TRBJ1-3, with a possible D match to TRBD1 (5 bases). Germline V gives CDR1 SQVTM, CDR2 ANQGSEA. With 6 bases removed from V and 2 bases from J, the gap between germline ends came to 5 bases. The length of the CDR3 is 11 residues. The CDR3 region is CSVTAGNTIYF. For the CDR3, the DNA is TGCAGCGTGACAGCTGGAAACACCATATATTTT.

Points on this clone: The same CDR3 is also encoded by other DNA sequences in this sample. The chain employs TRBV14 and TRBJ2-7; no clear D. The ends were cut back, 3 bases at V and 6 bases at J, with 6 bases in the middle. Germline CDR1 and CDR2: SGHDN and FVKESK. The CDR3 contains 11 residues. The CDR3 here is CASSHGGEQYF. CDR3 coding DNA: TGTGCCAGCAGCCACGGCGGCGAGCAGTACTTC.

The chain employs TRBV10-3 and TRBJ2-6, with 8 bases matching TRBD2. Trimming removed 6 bases from V and 1 base from J; junction bases left unmatched: 5. This CDR3 contains 16 residues. Germline V gives CDR1 ENHRY, CDR2 SYGVKD. CDR3 in DNA: TGTGCCATCAGCGGGGGGGGTCCTTCTGGGGCCAACGTCCTGACTTTC. It encodes CAISGGGPSGANVLTF.

This chain joins TRBV28 and TRBJ2-7; 11 positions agree with TRBD2. Germline values: CDR1 MDHEN, CDR2 SYDVKM. This CDR3 has 15 amino acids. The junction had 9 bases not matched to a gene; V was cut back by 5 bases and J by 6 bases. CDR3 sequence reads: CASSPRLAGSLEQYF. CDR3 DNA sequence: TGTGCCAGCAGTCCCCGACTAGCGGGGTCCCTCGAGCAGTACTTC.

V gene TRBV29-1 combines with J gene TRBJ1-5, with 7 bases aligning to TRBD1. V lost 6 bases and J lost 5; bases outside the gene matches: 1. Germline V gene lookup returns CDR1 SQVTM and CDR2 ANQGSEA. CDR3 length equals 11 residues. In DNA form, the CDR3 reads TGCAGCGTAGGGGGCGATCAGCCCCAGCATTTT. Its protein product is CSVGGDQPQHF.

The rearrangement uses TRBV29-1 and TRBJ2-2; a weak D match, TRBD2 (6 bases). Between the trimmed V and J ends, which lost 1 base and 6 bases, there was a span of 15 bases. This CDR3 has 15 amino acids. The germline V gene encodes CDR1 SQVTM and CDR2 ANQGSEA. CDR3 bases: TGCAGCGTTGAAGTGGGGATTTCGGGGGCCGGGGAGCTGTTTTTT. Protein: CSVEVGISGAGELFF.

CDR3 loop: CASSGREGTGELFF. Here the CDR3 DNA reads TGCGCCAGCAGCGGGAGGGAGGGCACCGGGGAGCTGTTTTTT. The rearrangement links TRBV5-1 to TRBJ2-2; 7 bases are a match to TRBD2. Germline assignment: CDR1 SGHRS and CDR2 YFSETQ. There are 14 residues in the CDR3. V gave up 4 bases and J gave up 4 bases; unmatched junction bases: 4. Complete variable domain (other parts from reference TRBV5-1 and TRBJ2-2): KAGVTQTPRYLIKTRGQQVTLSCSPISGHRSVSWYQQTPGQGLQFLFEYFSETQRNKGNFPGRFSGRQFSNSRSEMNVSTLELGDSALYLCASSGREGTGELFFGEGSRLTVL.

The chain uses TRBV4-2 and TRBJ1-2; unclear D gene. The germline V and J ends were trimmed by 2 bases and 0 bases, with 10 bases remaining between them. The CDR3 spans 15 residues. CDR1 is LGHNA, CDR2 YNFKEQ, per germline. Here the CDR3 reads CASSQSIDANYGYTF. Here the CDR3 DNA reads TGTGCCAGCAGCCAATCGATAGATGCTAACTATGGCTACACCTTC.

V usage is TRBV11-3 and J usage is TRBJ2-7; D possibly corresponds to TRBD1 (6 bases). The CDR3 totals 14 residues. The ends were cut back, 5 bases at V and 5 bases at J, with 16 bases in the middle. Germline CDR1 SGHNT, CDR2 YENEEA. The CDR3 spells CASSPTAGAHEQYF. The CDR3 DNA follows: TGTGCCAGCAGCCCAACGGCAGGGGCGCACGAGCAGTACTTC. The full variable domain, in which reference TRBV11-3 and TRBJ2-7 provide the parts outside the CDR3, is EAGVVQSPRYKIIEKKQPVAFWCNPISGHNTLYWYLQNLGQGPELLIRYENEEAVDDSQLPKDRFSAERLKGVDSTLKIQPAELGDSAVYLCASSPTAGAHEQYFGPGTRLTVT.

The rearrangement joins TRBV7-3 to TRBJ1-1; TRBD1 might be the D (5 bases). The CDR3 totals 15 residues. CDR1 and CDR2 (germline): SGHTA, FQGTGA. The V end lost 1 base, the J end lost 6 bases, and 15 bases lay between the germline ends. CDR3 protein: CASSLRGGAQPEAFF. CDR3 sequence (DNA): TGTGCCAGCAGCTTAAGGGGAGGGGCCCAACCTGAAGCTTTCTTT.

The chain uses TRBV7-2 and TRBJ2-2; 8 bases map to TRBD1. The CDR3 totals 13 residues. Germline V gene lookup returns CDR1 SGHTA and CDR2 FQGNSA. V trimming: 5 bases; J trimming: 6 bases; junction bases outside the gene matches: 2. CDR3 amino acids: CASSLDRAGELFF. DNA of the CDR3: TGTGCCAGCAGCCTGGACAGGGCCGGGGAGCTGTTTTTT.

This clone occurred once. The CDR3 here is CSAGGTGGSDTQYF. The CDR3 DNA follows: TGCAGCGCTGGGGGGACAGGGGGCTCGGATACGCAGTATTTT. The gene calls are TRBV29-1 and TRBJ2-3, with 12 bases fitting TRBD1. V shed 7 bases, J shed 6 bases, and the junction held 8 bases outside the gene matches. This CDR3 comprises 14 residues. Germline V lookup: CDR1 SQVTM, CDR2 ANQGSEA.

V gene TRBV6-2 or TRBV6-3 combines with J gene TRBJ2-1; 14 bases map to TRBD2. V lost 5 bases and J lost 7; bases outside the gene matches: 10. Germline V lookup: CDR1 MNHEY, CDR2 SVGEGT. The CDR3 is made up of 17 amino acids. The CDR3 nucleotides read TGTGCCAGCAGTACTCCAAGGACTAGCGGGAGGCCGAATGAGCAGTTCTTC. Protein: CASSTPRTSGRPNEQFF.

The chain employs TRBV5-1 and TRBJ1-2, with TRBD1 matching over 11 bases. The CDR3 contains 15 residues. Germline-derived CDR1 and CDR2 are SGHRS and YFSETQ. The V segment lost 4 bases and the J segment 8 bases; nucleotides outside the gene matches: 10. The CDR3 sequence: CASSTDGQGAWGYTF. In nucleotides, the CDR3 is TGCGCCAGCAGCACAGACGGACAGGGGGCCTGGGGCTACACCTTC.